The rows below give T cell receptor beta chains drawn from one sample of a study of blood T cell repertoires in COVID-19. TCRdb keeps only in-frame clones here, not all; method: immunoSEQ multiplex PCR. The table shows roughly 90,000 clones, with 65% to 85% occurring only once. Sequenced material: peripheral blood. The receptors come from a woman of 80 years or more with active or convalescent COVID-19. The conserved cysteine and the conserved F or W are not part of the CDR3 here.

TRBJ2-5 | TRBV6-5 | ASNRGYQETQY
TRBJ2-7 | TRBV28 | ASSWGPPGQGLVYEQY
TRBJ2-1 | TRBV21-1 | ASTVPGQGVYNEQF
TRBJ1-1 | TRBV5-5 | ASSWAGNTEAF
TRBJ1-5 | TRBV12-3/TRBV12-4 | ASSFDSNQPQH
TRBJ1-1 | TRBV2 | ASRQGNTEAF
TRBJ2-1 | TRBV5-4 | ASSQTSGSYNEQF
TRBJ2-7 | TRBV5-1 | ASSLGQREYEQY
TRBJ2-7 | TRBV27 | ASSFPTGGTSGTPAYEQY
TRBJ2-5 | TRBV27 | ASSQQIRETQY